This TCR beta chain originates from a study of blood T cell repertoires in COVID-19. Only a few counts were recorded for this clone. Some clones are missing from TCRdb's copy, which holds only in-frame ones; the method was immunoSEQ multiplex PCR. The data show under 250,000 clones, with 75% to 85% seen just once and around 5.5% held by the top ten. The CDR3 covers 14 residues. V was cut by 6 bases and J by 3 bases, with 15 bases left in between. Germline V gene sequence: CDR1 MNHNY, CDR2 SVGAGI (reference sequence). Specimen: peripheral blood. The sequence was collected from a human donor in a cohort sampled during active COVID-19. The chain combines TRBV6-6 with TRBJ2-7; possibly TRBD1 for D (6 bases). CDR3 sequence: CASSKGQGIYEQYF. CDR3 bases: TGTGCCAGCAGCAAGGGGCAGGGGATCTACGAGCAGTACTTC.